The present entry profiles one T cell receptor beta chain with its context. Its specificity is unknown. The data originate from a study of identical twins. Study-wide results and caveats: Insertion counts were lower in abundant cord blood beta clonotypes, a trend that memory repertoires did not show.

Trimming cost V 1 base and J 2 bases, with 11 bases left between them. There are 16 residues in the CDR3. Germline CDR1 is LNHNV and CDR2 is YYDKDF (reference sequence). Everyone who gave samples was a healthy Caucasian. MiXCR, run by TCRdb on the 5' RACE reads, gives a single entry per CDR3 protein. The sample holds about 470,000 distinct CDR3 sequences, 20% to 30% seen once. These same data were also listed under a study on T cells expressing NK-cell markers.

This clonotype was obtained from a woman aged 18-29 years in good health. The sequenced sample consisted of CD4+ T cells sorted from blood. V gene TRBV15 combines with J gene TRBJ1-4; D uncertain. This CDR3 is CATSRAKLGTNEKLFF. The CDR3 DNA follows: TGTGCCACCAGCAGAGCGAAATTGGGTACTAATGAAAAACTGTTTTTT.